This passage covers 29 T cell receptor beta chains from one sample sequenced in a study of cytomegalovirus exposure and HLA in healthy donors. Measured with immunoSEQ multiplex PCR; TCRdb has only the in-frame clones, and not every one. The repertoire holds 95,000 to 120,000 clones, approximately 85% seen once, with 3% to 3.5% in the top ten. The specimen was PBMCs. These receptor sequences come from a woman in her late teens or twenties in good health and CMV-seronegative.

This chain connects TRBV11-2 to TRBJ1-1, with D unresolved. Trimming took off 5 bases at V and 4 bases at J, with 11 bases between the two ends. The CDR3 has 13 residues. Germline-derived CDR1 and CDR2 are SGHAT and FQNNGV. CDR3 amino acids: CASSTQSLTEAFF. CDR3 coding DNA: TGTGCCAGCAGCACACAGTCTCTCACTGAAGCTTTCTTT.

The DNA of the CDR3 is TGTGCCAGCAGTCAACTCAAGGAGTTAGAAAAACTGTTTTTT. Translated, it gives CASSQLKELEKLFF. This chain uses TRBV2 with TRBJ1-4; unclear D gene. Germline lookup yields CDR1 SNHLY and CDR2 FYNNEI. V shed 5 bases and J shed 8 bases, with 15 bases lying between them. The CDR3 contains 14 residues.

V and J are TRBV5-1 and TRBJ2-6; D may be TRBD1 (6 bases). The CDR3 runs 15 residues. The germline V gene encodes CDR1 SGHRS and CDR2 YFSETQ. V was clipped by 3 bases and J by 4 bases, with 11 bases between them. The CDR3 protein is CASSSRGSGANVLTF. CDR3 DNA: TGCGCCAGCAGCTCCAGGGGATCCGGGGCCAACGTCCTGACTTTC. The entire variable domain, with the rest obtained from reference TRBV5-1 and TRBJ2-6, is as follows: KAGVTQTPRYLIKTRGQQVTLSCSPISGHRSVSWYQQTPGQGLQFLFEYFSETQRNKGNFPGRFSGRQFSNSRSEMNVSTLELGDSALYLCASSSRGSGANVLTFGAGSRLTVL.

The sample holds one count of this clone. The chain joins TRBV5-1 to TRBJ1-2, with D possibly matching TRBD1 (6 bases). Per germline, CDR1 SGHRS and CDR2 YFSETQ. This CDR3 spans 14 amino acids. V was cut by 0 bases and J by 8 bases, with 14 bases left in between. The CDR3 bases are TGCGCCAGCAGCTTGGTGGACACCACAGGGGGCTACACCTTC. The encoded protein is CASSLVDTTGGYTF.

The V call is TRBV10-3, the J call TRBJ2-7, with D perhaps TRBD2 (6 bases). Trimming left V 4 bases short and J 6 bases short, with 16 bases between. The CDR3 loop spans 14 amino acids. Germline CDR1 is ENHRY and CDR2 is SYGVKD. The CDR3 loop reads CAISGWGEISEQYF. In DNA, the CDR3 is TGTGCCATCAGTGGTTGGGGGGAGATTAGCGAGCAGTACTTC.

The chain recombines TRBV13 with TRBJ2-5; tentatively, D is TRBD1 (5 bases). The V gene lost 9 bases and the J gene lost 1 base, with 15 bases spanning the gap. Germline CDR1 is PRHDT and CDR2 is FYEKMQ (reference sequence). The CDR3 has 14 residues. This CDR3 is CASLLRGTQETQYF. The DNA of the CDR3 is TGTGCCAGTCTTCTTAGGGGTACCCAAGAGACCCAGTACTTC.

CDR3 coding DNA: TGTGCCAGCACCCTGGGGGGGGCCCCCTACAATGAGCAGTTCTTC. It codes for CASTLGGAPYNEQFF. This chain joins TRBV9 and TRBJ2-1; tentative D call: TRBD2 (7 bases). The CDR3 has 15 residues. Deletions cut 6 bases from V and 2 bases from J, with 15 bases between. The germline gives CDR1 SGDLS, CDR2 YYNGEE.

The chain links TRBV2 to TRBJ1-4; unclear D gene. The V end was cut by 7 bases, the J end by 0 bases, with 9 bases between. The CDR3 spans 14 residues. Germline lookup yields CDR1 SNHLY and CDR2 FYNNEI. CDR3 region: CASMLTATNEKLFF. CDR3 DNA: TGTGCCAGCATGCTCACTGCAACTAATGAAAAACTGTTTTTT.

The chain recombines TRBV19 with TRBJ1-4, with D hard to call. Between the trimmed V and J ends, which lost 3 bases and 1 base, there was a span of 6 bases. CDR3 size: 14 residues. Looked up from germline, CDR1 is LNHDA and CDR2 is SQIVND (reference sequence). The chain's CDR3 is CASSMVQTNEKLFF. Here the CDR3 DNA reads TGTGCCAGTAGTATGGTACAAACTAATGAAAAACTGTTTTTT.

The CDR3 region is CASSERVSGSGANVLTF. CDR3 bases: TGCGCCAGCAGCGAGCGGGTGTCCGGCTCTGGGGCCAACGTCCTGACTTTC. The chain combines TRBV5-1 with TRBJ2-6; the D gene is possibly TRBD2 (6 bases). Deletions cut 4 bases from V and 0 bases from J, with 14 bases between. The CDR3 consists of 17 residues. The germline CDR1 and CDR2 sequences are SGHRS and YFSETQ.

The chain employs TRBV27 and TRBJ2-7; 8 bases align to TRBD2. The CDR3 runs to 15 residues. The junction had 9 bases not matched to a gene; V was cut back by 7 bases and J by 1 base. Germline V gene sequence: CDR1 MNHEY, CDR2 SMNVEV (reference sequence). The CDR3 here is CASTLSGGGSYEQYF. The CDR3 DNA reads TGTGCCAGCACCTTATCGGGGGGGGGTTCCTACGAGCAGTACTTC.

The chain recombines TRBV30 with TRBJ1-1, with TRBD1 matching 7 bases. The ends lost 3 bases at V and 11 bases at J; junction bases unmatched: 6. The CDR3 length is 11 residues. The germline V gene encodes CDR1 GTSNPN and CDR2 SVGIG (reference sequence). CDR3 in DNA: TGTGCCTGGAGGGAGACAGGGAGGGCTTTCTTT. Translation: CAWRETGRAFF. The full variable domain, completed using reference TRBV30 and TRBJ1-1, is SQTIHQWPATLVQPVGSPLSLECTVEGTSNPNLYWYRQAAGRGLQLLFYSVGIGQISSEVPQNLSASRPQDRQFILSSKKLLLSDSGFYLCAWRETGRAFFGQGTRLTVV.

This chain joins TRBV5-1 and TRBJ2-7; maybe TRBD1 (6 bases). Between the trimmed V and J ends, which lost 0 bases and 6 bases, there was a span of 10 bases. Germline V gene sequence: CDR1 SGHRS, CDR2 YFSETQ. This CDR3 contains 13 residues. This CDR3 is CASSLAGTPEQYF. In nucleotides, the CDR3 is TGCGCCAGCAGCTTGGCCGGGACACCCGAGCAGTACTTC.

This sequence joins TRBV6-5 and TRBJ2-7, with 7 bases that match TRBD1. This CDR3 region has 14 residues. V gave up 6 bases and J gave up 4 bases; unmatched junction bases: 9. Germline V gives CDR1 MNHEY, CDR2 SVGAGI. CDR3 bases: TGTGCCAGCAGGGGTTACCAGGGGGAATACGAGCAGTACTTC. Amino acids: CASRGYQGEYEQYF.

The genes are TRBV27 and TRBJ2-7; TRBD1 matches at 7 bases. Germline values: CDR1 MNHEY, CDR2 SMNVEV (reference sequence). This CDR3 is 13 amino acids long. With 5 bases clipped from V and 6 bases from J, the junction kept 7 bases outside the gene matches. The CDR3 bases are TGTGCCAGCAGTCCCGGGACAGTAGGCGAGCAGTACTTC. This translates into CASSPGTVGEQYF.

The chain employs TRBV4-1 and TRBJ2-7; tentative D call: TRBD2 (5 bases). Trimming stripped 0 bases from V and 5 bases from J, with 11 bases between. The CDR3 has 14 residues. Germline lookup yields CDR1 MGHRA and CDR2 YSYEKL. This chain's CDR3 is CASSQEAAGDEQYF. The CDR3 nucleotides read TGCGCCAGCAGCCAAGAAGCGGCAGGAGACGAGCAGTACTTC.

The V and J genes are TRBV5-6 and TRBJ1-6; 8 positions match TRBD1. CDR1 is SGHDT and CDR2 is YYEEEE in the germline V gene. CDR3 length: 16 amino acids. Trimming took 4 bases from V and 7 from J; bases not matched to a gene: 10. This CDR3 reads CASSADRERRNSPLHF. CDR3 DNA sequence: TGTGCCAGCAGCGCGGACAGGGAGCGAAGGAATTCACCCCTCCACTTT.

V gene TRBV25-1 combines with J gene TRBJ2-2; D might be TRBD2 (5 bases). The CDR3 sequence is 18 residues long. Looked up from germline, CDR1 is MGHDK and CDR2 is SYGVNS. V shed 0 bases and J shed 0 bases, with 14 bases lying between them. The CDR3 DNA follows: TGTGCCAGCAGTGAATATCCGGGGTCGGCCGCGAACACCGGGGAGCTGTTTTTT. The encoded protein is CASSEYPGSAANTGELFF. Full variable domain (rest looked up from reference TRBV25-1 and TRBJ2-2): EADIYQTPRYLVIGTGKKITLECSQTMGHDKMYWYQQDPGMELHLIHYSYGVNSTEKGDLSSESTVSRIRTEHFPLTLESARPSHTSQYLCASSEYPGSAANTGELFFGEGSRLTVL.

The chain couples TRBV27 to TRBJ1-1; a possible D gene is TRBD1 (6 bases). V lost 0 bases, J lost 8 bases, and 10 bases lay in between. Germline CDR1 and CDR2: MNHEY and SMNVEV (reference sequence). The CDR3 spans 13 residues. CDR3 protein: CASSLSGAREAFF. DNA for the CDR3: TGTGCCAGCAGTTTATCGGGGGCACGGGAAGCTTTCTTT.

The V gene is TRBV2, the J gene TRBJ2-7; D unclear. Germline V lookup: CDR1 SNHLY, CDR2 FYNNEI. This CDR3 is built from 14 residues. V was cut by 3 bases and J by 0 bases, with 9 bases left in between. CDR3 amino acids: CASSEARSSYEQYF. In DNA form, the CDR3 reads TGTGCCAGCAGTGAGGCCAGAAGCTCCTACGAGCAGTACTTC.

The rearrangement uses TRBV9 and TRBJ1-2; 9 positions match TRBD1. CDR1 is SGDLS and CDR2 is YYNGEE in the germline V gene. With 4 bases clipped from V and 7 bases from J, the junction kept 11 bases outside the gene matches. The CDR3 is 15 amino acids. The CDR3, as DNA: TGTGCCAGCAGCTCCTCGGGACAGGGAGTCAGTGGCTACACCTTC. This encodes CASSSSGQGVSGYTF. Full variable domain (rest looked up from reference TRBV9 and TRBJ1-2): DSGVTQTPKHLITATGQRVTLRCSPRSGDLSVYWYQQSLDQGLQFLIQYYNGEERAKGNILERFSAQQFPDLHSELNLSSLELGDSALYFCASSSSGQGVSGYTFGSGTRLTVV.

The V and J genes are TRBV2 and TRBJ1-2; TRBD1 matches at 8 bases. Germline trimming cut 10 bases from V and 8 bases from J; bases unmatched to any gene: 12. CDR3 length equals 13 residues. Germline lookup yields CDR1 SNHLY and CDR2 FYNNEI. The DNA of the CDR3 is TGTGCCATCCTTCAGGGGGCACCTCACGGCTACACCTTC. This encodes CAILQGAPHGYTF.

The chain uses TRBV6-6 and TRBJ1-3; 9 bases map to TRBD1. The CDR3 spans 16 residues. The V and J ends lost 4 bases and 2 bases, in that order; junction bases with no gene match: 6. Germline V gene lookup returns CDR1 MNHNY and CDR2 SVGAGI (reference sequence). DNA for the CDR3: TGTGCCAGCAGTTCCAACAGGGGGCTCGCTGGAAACACCATATATTTT. Protein product: CASSSNRGLAGNTIYF.

V gene TRBV12-5 combines with J gene TRBJ1-1; TRBD1 agrees at 7 bases. J was trimmed by 5 bases and V by 7 bases; bases with no gene match: 10. CDR1 and CDR2 (germline): LGHNT, FRNRAP. This CDR3 has 14 amino acids. The CDR3 sequence: CASDPGQRWTEAFF. The CDR3 coding sequence is TGTGCTAGTGATCCGGGACAGCGGTGGACTGAAGCTTTCTTT.

The chain combines TRBV11-2 with TRBJ2-2; 10 bases line up with TRBD2. Germline assignment: CDR1 SGHAT and CDR2 FQNNGV. This CDR3 has 17 amino acids. With 5 bases clipped from V and 2 bases from J, the junction kept 8 bases outside the gene matches. Here the CDR3 DNA reads TGTGCCAGCAGCCCCATACTAGCGGGGTTAAACACCGGGGAGCTGTTTTTT. This gives the protein CASSPILAGLNTGELFF. Full variable domain (outside the CDR3, taken from reference TRBV11-2 and TRBJ2-2): EAGVAQSPRYKIIEKRQSVAFWCNPISGHATLYWYQQILGQGPKLLIQFQNNGVVDDSQLPKDRFSAERLKGVDSTLKIQPAKLEDSAVYLCASSPILAGLNTGELFFGEGSRLTVL.

This chain links TRBV30 with TRBJ1-2, with 7 bases lining up with TRBD1. The CDR3 extends over 13 amino acids. V shed 3 bases, J shed 6 bases, and the junction held 7 bases outside the gene matches. Germline V CDR1 and CDR2: GTSNPN, SVGIG (reference sequence). The CDR3 loop is CAWSQNRGHGYTF. For the CDR3, the DNA is TGTGCCTGGAGCCAGAACAGGGGCCATGGCTACACCTTC.

This sequence joins TRBV5-1 and TRBJ2-7; 7 bases match TRBD1. The trim removed 5 bases at V and 7 bases at J, leaving 15 bases unmatched. The CDR3 extends over 15 amino acids. Germline V gives CDR1 SGHRS, CDR2 YFSETQ. CDR3 sequence: CASSHEQGNSREQYF. CDR3 DNA: TGCGCCAGCAGTCACGAACAGGGGAATTCTAGGGAGCAGTACTTC.

V gene TRBV5-1 combines with J gene TRBJ1-1, with D perhaps matching TRBD1 (6 bases). V lost 3 bases to trimming and J lost 1 base, with 10 bases between them. The CDR3 runs to 14 residues. CDR1 is SGHRS and CDR2 is YFSETQ in the germline V gene. CDR3 DNA: TGCGCCAGCAGCTCGGGACAACCGAACACTGAAGCTTTCTTT. Amino acids: CASSSGQPNTEAFF.

The chain uses TRBV10-3 and TRBJ2-1; D is perhaps TRBD2 (6 bases). Germline CDR1 is ENHRY and CDR2 is SYGVKD. Trimming stripped 2 bases from V and 5 bases from J, with 19 bases between. The CDR3 extends over 17 amino acids. CDR3 loop: CAISEGGAVGGNNEQFF. The CDR3 DNA sequence: TGTGCCATCAGTGAGGGCGGCGCGGTGGGGGGAAACAATGAGCAGTTCTTC.